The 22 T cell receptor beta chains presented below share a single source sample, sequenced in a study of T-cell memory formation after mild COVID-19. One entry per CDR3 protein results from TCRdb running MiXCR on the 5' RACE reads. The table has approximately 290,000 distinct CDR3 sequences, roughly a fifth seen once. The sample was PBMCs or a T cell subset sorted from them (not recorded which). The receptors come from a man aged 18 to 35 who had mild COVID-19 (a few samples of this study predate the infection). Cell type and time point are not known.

The CDR3 bases are TGCAGTGTCCTGCCCAGGATCGTAAGCAATCAGCCCCAGCATTTT. Its translation is CSVLPRIVSNQPQHF. The chain employs TRBV20-1 and TRBJ1-5; no definite D call. Germline V lookup: CDR1 DFQATT, CDR2 SNEGSKA (reference sequence). CDR3 size: 15 residues. V was shortened by 7 bases and J by 1 base, with 17 bases between the two germline ends.

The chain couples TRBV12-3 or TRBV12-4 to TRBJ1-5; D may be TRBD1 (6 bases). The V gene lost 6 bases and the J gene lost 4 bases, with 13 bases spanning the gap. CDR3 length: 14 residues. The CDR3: CASSPGTQNQPQHF. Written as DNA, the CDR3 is TGTGCCAGCAGCCCCGGGACACAAAATCAGCCCCAGCATTTT.

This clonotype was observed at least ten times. CDR3 residues: CASSLLYEQYF. As DNA, the CDR3 is TGTGCCAGCAGCTTACTCTACGAGCAGTACTTC. J is TRBJ2-7 and V is TRBV7-2; D remains ambiguous. There are 11 residues in the CDR3. Germline V gene lookup returns CDR1 SGHTA and CDR2 FQGNSA. Trimming shortened V by 2 bases and J by 3 bases, and 2 bases separated the two germline ends.

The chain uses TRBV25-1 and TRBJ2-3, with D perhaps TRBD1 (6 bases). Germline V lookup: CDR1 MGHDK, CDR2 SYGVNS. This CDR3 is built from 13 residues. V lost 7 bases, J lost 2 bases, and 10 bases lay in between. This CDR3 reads CASKGGLTDTQYF. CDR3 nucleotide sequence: TGTGCCAGCAAAGGGGGTCTCACAGATACGCAGTATTTT.

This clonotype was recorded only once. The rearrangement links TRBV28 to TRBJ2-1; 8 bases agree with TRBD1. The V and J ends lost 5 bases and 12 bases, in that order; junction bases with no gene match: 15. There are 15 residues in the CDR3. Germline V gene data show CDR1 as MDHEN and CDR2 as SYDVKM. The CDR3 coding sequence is TGTGCCAGCAGTCTAGGACAGGGCTCAGGGTTTGGGCAGTTCTTC. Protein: CASSLGQGSGFGQFF.

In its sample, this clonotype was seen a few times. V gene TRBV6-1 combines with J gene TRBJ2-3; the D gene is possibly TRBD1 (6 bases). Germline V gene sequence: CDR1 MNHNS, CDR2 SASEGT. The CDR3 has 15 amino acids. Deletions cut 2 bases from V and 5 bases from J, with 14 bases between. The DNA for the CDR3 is TGTGCCAGCAGTGAACTCGGCAGGGGAAGAGATACGCAGTATTTT. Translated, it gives CASSELGRGRDTQYF.

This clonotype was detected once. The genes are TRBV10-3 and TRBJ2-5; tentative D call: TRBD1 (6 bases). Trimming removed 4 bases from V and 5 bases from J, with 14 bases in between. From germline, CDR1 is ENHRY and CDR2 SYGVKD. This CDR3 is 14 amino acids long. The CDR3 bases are TGTGCCATCAGTGGGGGACATCCGGAGGAGACCCAGTACTTC. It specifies CAISGGHPEETQYF.

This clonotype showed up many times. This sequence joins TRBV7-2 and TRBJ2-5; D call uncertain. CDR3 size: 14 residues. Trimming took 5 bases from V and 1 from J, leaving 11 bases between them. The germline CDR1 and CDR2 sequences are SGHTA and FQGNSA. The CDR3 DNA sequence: TGTGCCAGCAGCCAGAGGTGGTCCCAAGAGACCCAGTACTTC. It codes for CASSQRWSQETQYF.

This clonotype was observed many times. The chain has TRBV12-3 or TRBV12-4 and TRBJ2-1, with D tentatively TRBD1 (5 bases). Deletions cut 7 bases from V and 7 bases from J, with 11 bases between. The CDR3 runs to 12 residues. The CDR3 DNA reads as TGTGCCAGCACGACAGTTTCGAATGAGCAGTTCTTC. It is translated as CASTTVSNEQFF.

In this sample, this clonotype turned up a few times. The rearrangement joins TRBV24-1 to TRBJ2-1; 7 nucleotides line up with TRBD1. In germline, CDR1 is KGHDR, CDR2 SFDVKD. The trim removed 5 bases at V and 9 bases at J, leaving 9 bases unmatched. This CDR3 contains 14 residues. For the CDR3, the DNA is TGTGCCACCAGTGGGGGACAGAGTAGAGGTGAGCAGTTCTTC. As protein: CATSGGQSRGEQFF.

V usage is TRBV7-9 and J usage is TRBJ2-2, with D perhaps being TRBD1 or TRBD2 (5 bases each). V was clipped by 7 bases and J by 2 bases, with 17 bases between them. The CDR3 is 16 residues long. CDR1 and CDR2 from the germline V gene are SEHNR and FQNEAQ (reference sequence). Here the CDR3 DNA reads TGTGCCAGCACGCTTTGGGGACGGCACAACACCGGGGAGCTGTTTTTT. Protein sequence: CASTLWGRHNTGELFF.

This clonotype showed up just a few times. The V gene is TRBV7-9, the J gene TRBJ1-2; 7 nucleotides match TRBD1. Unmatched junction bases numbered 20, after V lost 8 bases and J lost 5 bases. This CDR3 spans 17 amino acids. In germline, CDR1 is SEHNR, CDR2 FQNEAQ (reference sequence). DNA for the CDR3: TGTGCCAGCGATCTTACAGGGGCGAATATTTTTAGATATGGCTACACCTTC. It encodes CASDLTGANIFRYGYTF.

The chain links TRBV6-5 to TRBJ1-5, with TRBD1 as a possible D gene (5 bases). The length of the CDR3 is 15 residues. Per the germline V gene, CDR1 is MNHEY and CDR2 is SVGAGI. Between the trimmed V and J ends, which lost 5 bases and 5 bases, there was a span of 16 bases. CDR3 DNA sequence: TGTGCCAGCAGTCTTGTCTCGGGGCAGGATCAGCCCCAGCATTTT. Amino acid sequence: CASSLVSGQDQPQHF.

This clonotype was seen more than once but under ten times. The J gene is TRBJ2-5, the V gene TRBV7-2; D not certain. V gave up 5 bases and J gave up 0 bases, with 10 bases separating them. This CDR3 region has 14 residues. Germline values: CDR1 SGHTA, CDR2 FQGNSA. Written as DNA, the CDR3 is TGTGCCAGCAGCCGCGACACATACCAAGAGACCCAGTACTTC. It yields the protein CASSRDTYQETQYF. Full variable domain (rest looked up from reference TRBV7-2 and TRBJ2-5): GAGVSQSPSNKVTEKGKDVELRCDPISGHTALYWYRQSLGQGLEFLIYFQGNSAPDKSGLPSDRFSAERTGGSVSTLTIQRTQQEDSAVYLCASSRDTYQETQYFGPGTRLLVL.

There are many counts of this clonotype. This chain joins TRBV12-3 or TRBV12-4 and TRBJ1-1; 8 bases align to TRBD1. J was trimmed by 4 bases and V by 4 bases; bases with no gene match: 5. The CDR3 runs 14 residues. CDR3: CASSSGQGITEAFF. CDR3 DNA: TGTGCCAGCAGTTCCGGACAGGGTATCACTGAAGCTTTCTTT.

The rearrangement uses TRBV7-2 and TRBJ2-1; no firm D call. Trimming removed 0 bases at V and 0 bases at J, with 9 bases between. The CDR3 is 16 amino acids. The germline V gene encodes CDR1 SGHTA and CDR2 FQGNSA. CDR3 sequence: CASSLATRSSYNEQFF. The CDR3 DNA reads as TGTGCCAGCAGCTTAGCTACCAGAAGCTCCTACAATGAGCAGTTCTTC.

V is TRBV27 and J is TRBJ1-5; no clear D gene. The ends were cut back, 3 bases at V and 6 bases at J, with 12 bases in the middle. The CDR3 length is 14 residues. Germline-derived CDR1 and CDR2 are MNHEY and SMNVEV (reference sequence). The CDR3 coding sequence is TGTGCCAGCAGTTTGAACGCGCCGTCTCAGCCCCAGCATTTT. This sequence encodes CASSLNAPSQPQHF.

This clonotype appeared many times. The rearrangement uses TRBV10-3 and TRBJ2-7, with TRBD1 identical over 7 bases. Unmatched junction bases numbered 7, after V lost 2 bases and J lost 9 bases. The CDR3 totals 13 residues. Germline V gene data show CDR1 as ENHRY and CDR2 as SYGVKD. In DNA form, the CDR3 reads TGTGCCATCAGTGAGAGGGGGCAGGATGGGCAGTACGTC. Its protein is CAISERGQDGQYV.

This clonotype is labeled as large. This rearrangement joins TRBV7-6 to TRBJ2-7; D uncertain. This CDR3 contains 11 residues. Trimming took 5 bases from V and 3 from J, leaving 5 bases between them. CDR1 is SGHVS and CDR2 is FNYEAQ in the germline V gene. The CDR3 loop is CASSPGYEQYF. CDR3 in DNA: TGTGCCAGCAGCCCCGGCTACGAGCAGTACTTC.

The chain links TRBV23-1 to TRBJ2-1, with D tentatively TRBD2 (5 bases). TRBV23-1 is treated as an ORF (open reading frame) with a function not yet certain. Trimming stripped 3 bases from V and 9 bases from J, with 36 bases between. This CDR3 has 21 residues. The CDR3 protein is CASSHPLSFGLLWSRRPEQFF. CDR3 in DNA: TGCGCCAGCAGTCACCCTCTCTCGTTCGGACTGCTTTGGTCTCGTCGGCCTGAGCAGTTCTTC.

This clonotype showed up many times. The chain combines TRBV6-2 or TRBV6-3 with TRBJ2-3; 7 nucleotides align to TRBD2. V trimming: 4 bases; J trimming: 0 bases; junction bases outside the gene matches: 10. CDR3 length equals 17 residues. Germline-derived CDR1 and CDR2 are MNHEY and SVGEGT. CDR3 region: CASSSKEAGESTDTQYF. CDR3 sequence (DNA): TGTGCCAGCAGTTCTAAGGAGGCGGGGGAGAGCACAGATACGCAGTATTTT.

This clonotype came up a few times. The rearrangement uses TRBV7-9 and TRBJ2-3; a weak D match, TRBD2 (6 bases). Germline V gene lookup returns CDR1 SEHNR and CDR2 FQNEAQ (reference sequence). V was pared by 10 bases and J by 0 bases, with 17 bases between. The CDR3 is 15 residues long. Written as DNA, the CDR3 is TGTGCCACCGACTTTAGCGGAACTAGCACAGATACGCAGTATTTT. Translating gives CATDFSGTSTDTQYF.